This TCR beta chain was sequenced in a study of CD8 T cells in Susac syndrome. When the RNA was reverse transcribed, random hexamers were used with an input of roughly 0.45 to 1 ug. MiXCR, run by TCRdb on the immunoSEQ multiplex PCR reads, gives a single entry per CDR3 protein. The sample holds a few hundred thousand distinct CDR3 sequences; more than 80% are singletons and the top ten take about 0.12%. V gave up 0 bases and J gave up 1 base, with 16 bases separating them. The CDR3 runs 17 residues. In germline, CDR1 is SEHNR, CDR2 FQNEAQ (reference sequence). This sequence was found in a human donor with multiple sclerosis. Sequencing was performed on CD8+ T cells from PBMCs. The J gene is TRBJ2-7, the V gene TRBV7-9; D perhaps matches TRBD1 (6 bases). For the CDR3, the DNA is TGTGCCAGCAGCTTAGCCGAGAACAGGGAAGGGTCCTACGAGCAGTACTTC. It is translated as CASSLAENREGSYEQYF.